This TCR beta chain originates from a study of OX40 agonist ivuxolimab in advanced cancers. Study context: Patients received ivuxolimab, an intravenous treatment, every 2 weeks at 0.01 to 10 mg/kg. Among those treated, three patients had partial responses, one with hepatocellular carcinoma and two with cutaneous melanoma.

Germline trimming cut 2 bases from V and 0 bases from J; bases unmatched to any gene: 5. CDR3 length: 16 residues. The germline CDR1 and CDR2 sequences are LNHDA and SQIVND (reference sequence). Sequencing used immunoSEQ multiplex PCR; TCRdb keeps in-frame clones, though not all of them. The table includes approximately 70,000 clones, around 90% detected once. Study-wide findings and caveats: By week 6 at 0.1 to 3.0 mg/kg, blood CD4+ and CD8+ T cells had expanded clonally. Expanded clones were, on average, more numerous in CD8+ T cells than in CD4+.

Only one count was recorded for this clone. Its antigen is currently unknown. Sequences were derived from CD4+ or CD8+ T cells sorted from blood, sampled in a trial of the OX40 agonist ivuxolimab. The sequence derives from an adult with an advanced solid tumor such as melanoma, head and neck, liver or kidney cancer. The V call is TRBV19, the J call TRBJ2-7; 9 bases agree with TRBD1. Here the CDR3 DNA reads TGTGCCAGTAGTATAAGGGGACAGGGTGACTCCTACGAGCAGTACTTC. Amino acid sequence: CASSIRGQGDSYEQYF.